Listed below are T cell receptor beta chains from one sample, sequenced in a study of Tregs in tolerant kidney transplant recipients. Sequencing used immunoSEQ multiplex PCR; TCRdb keeps in-frame clones, though not all of them. The sample consists of 110,000 or so clones, roughly nine tenths of them appearing once. Sequenced: CD4+ T cells from blood. Receptor source: a human donor in good health. Each CDR3 is given with its conserved first and last residue. The order of the fields is CDR3 DNA, CDR3 protein, CDR3 length, clone size, J gene, V gene, D gene. The D gene is left open where the match is weak. Expanded clones get a size class; other rows say once, few or many, or leave the size out.

CDR3nt: TGTGCCTGGAGTGTAAGGGGGTTGAACACTGAAGCTTTCTTT; CDR3aa: CAWSVRGLNTEAFF; len: 14; abundance: .; j_gene: TRBJ1-1; v_gene: TRBV30; d_gene: .
CDR3nt: TGTGCCAGCAGCGCAATGGGGGGGCCGAGGTACCAAGAGACCCAGTACTTC; CDR3aa: CASSAMGGPRYQETQYF; len: 17; abundance: once; j_gene: TRBJ2-5; v_gene: TRBV7-8; d_gene: .
CDR3nt: TGTGCCAGCAGCCCGCTAGGAGGTACGCAGTATTTT; CDR3aa: CASSPLGGTQYF; len: 12; abundance: .; j_gene: TRBJ2-3; v_gene: TRBV7-8; d_gene: .
CDR3nt: TGCGCCAGCAGCCAAGATGGGACAGGGACAGATACGCAGTATTTT; CDR3aa: CASSQDGTGTDTQYF; len: 15; abundance: .; j_gene: TRBJ2-3; v_gene: TRBV4-1; d_gene: TRBD1
CDR3nt: TGCGCCAGCAGCTTGGGCCGCCCTGTGAACACTGAAGCTTTCTTT; CDR3aa: CASSLGRPVNTEAFF; len: 15; abundance: .; j_gene: TRBJ1-1; v_gene: TRBV5-1; d_gene: .
CDR3nt: TGCGCCAGCAGCCAGCCGGCAGGGCCAGGTTATAATTCACCCCTCCACTTT; CDR3aa: CASSQPAGPGYNSPLHF; len: 17; abundance: once; j_gene: TRBJ1-6; v_gene: TRBV4-1; d_gene: .
CDR3nt: TGTGCCAGCCGTACGGGGATAGTCACGGGCACCGGGGAGCTGTTTTTT; CDR3aa: CASRTGIVTGTGELFF; len: 16; abundance: .; j_gene: TRBJ2-2; v_gene: TRBV2; d_gene: .
CDR3nt: TGTGCCAGCAGCGAGAGACCGGACACCCTATACAATGAGCAGTTCTTC; CDR3aa: CASSERPDTLYNEQFF; len: 16; abundance: .; j_gene: TRBJ2-1; v_gene: TRBV11-2; d_gene: .
CDR3nt: TGTGCCAGCAGCTTCCCCCGGACAGGGGGAAACACCATATATTTT; CDR3aa: CASSFPRTGGNTIYF; len: 15; abundance: .; j_gene: TRBJ1-3; v_gene: TRBV5-6; d_gene: TRBD1
CDR3nt: TGCAGCGTGGGACACGGAAACACTGAAGCTTTCTTT; CDR3aa: CSVGHGNTEAFF; len: 12; abundance: once; j_gene: TRBJ1-1; v_gene: TRBV29-1; d_gene: .
CDR3nt: TGTGCCAGTCAAAAGACAGCTAACTATGGCTACACCTTC; CDR3aa: CASQKTANYGYTF; len: 13; abundance: .; j_gene: TRBJ1-2; v_gene: TRBV19; d_gene: .